This T cell receptor beta chain is drawn from a study of graft-versus-host responses after intestinal transplantation. As for the study in general: The recipients all started with anti-thymocyte globulin induction and then took tacrolimus and steroids for roughly 3 years.

Germline V lookup: CDR1 MGHDK, CDR2 SYGVNS. V was shortened by 6 bases and J by 2 bases, with 20 bases between the two germline ends. The CDR3 loop spans 16 amino acids. Sequenced by immunoSEQ multiplex PCR; TCRdb stores in-frame clones only, minus some. The table records 100,000 to 110,000 clones, roughly 87% of them present only once. In regard to this clone: Its antigen is undetermined.

Study-level points and caveats: The highest levels of circulating GvH clones went along with early declines in HvG clones after transplant. Graft-versus-host to host-versus-graft clonal ratios in allografts were high in patients with graft-donor T cell macrochimerism. In recipient marrow, GvH clones were found, and some appeared first in ileum or blood.

The rearrangement uses TRBV25-1 and TRBJ2-7, with D maybe TRBD2 (6 bases). Sequencing was performed on unstimulated CD4+ T cells sorted from spleen or lymph node cells, taken before transplant. The TCR was taken from a human donor who was the organ donor for an intestinal transplant. CDR3 loop: CASSVEWGTVAYEQYF. CDR3 bases: TGTGCCAGCAGCGTCGAGTGGGGGACTGTTGCCTACGAGCAGTACTTC.